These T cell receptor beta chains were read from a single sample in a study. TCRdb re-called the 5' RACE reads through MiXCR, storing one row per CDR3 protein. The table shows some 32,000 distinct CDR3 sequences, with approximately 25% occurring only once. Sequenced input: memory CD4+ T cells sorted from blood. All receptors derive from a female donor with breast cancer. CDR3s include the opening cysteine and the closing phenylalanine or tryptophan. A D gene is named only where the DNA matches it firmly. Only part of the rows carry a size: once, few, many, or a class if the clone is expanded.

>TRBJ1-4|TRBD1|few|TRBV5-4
CASSLAGTGHEKLFF
TGTGCCAGCAGCTTGGCCGGGACAGGGCATGAAAAACTGTTTTTT
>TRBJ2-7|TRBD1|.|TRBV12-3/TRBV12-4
CASSRQGLHEQYF
TGTGCCAGCAGCCGACAGGGCCTCCACGAGCAGTACTTC
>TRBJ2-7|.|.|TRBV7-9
CASSFSGSIYEQYF
TGTGCCAGCAGCTTCTCCGGGAGCATTTACGAGCAGTACTTC
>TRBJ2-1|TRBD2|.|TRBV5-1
CVSSLAAGDDEQFF
TGCGTCAGCAGCTTGGCCGCGGGGGACGATGAGCAGTTCTTC
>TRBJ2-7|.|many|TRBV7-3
CASSFPPPADVDYEQYF
TGTGCCAGCAGCTTTCCCCCCCCCGCGGATGTTGACTACGAGCAGTACTTC
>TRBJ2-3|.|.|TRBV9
CASSVGTSTDTQYF
TGTGCCAGCAGCGTGGGGACTAGCACAGATACGCAGTATTTT
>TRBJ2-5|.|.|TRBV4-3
CASSQAEGGLPETQYF
TGCGCCAGCAGCCAAGCTGAAGGGGGGCTGCCAGAGACCCAGTACTTC
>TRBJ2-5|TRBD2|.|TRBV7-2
CASSLIGGSSYQETQYF
TGTGCCAGCAGCTTAATTGGCGGGAGCTCGTATCAAGAGACCCAGTACTTC
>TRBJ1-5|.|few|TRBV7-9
CASSLTGRGSNQPQHF
TGTGCCAGCAGCTTAACAGGGAGAGGGAGCAATCAGCCCCAGCATTTT
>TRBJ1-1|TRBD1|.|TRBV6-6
CASSLGQGGTEAFF
TGTGCCAGCAGTTTAGGACAGGGCGGGACTGAAGCTTTCTTT
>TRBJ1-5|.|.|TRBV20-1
CSARDLGGIFQPQHF
TGCAGTGCTAGAGATCTCGGGGGTATTTTTCAGCCCCAGCATTTT
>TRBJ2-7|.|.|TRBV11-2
CASSSSMMGGSYEQYF
TGTGCCAGCAGCTCGTCTATGATGGGCGGGTCCTACGAGCAGTACTTC
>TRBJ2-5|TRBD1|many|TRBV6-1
CASSEEGDRTWKTQYF
TGTGCCAGCAGTGAAGAGGGGGACAGGACCTGGAAGACCCAGTACTTC
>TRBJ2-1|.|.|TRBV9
CASSSGAQSDEQFF
TGTGCCAGCAGCTCCGGCGCCCAGAGCGATGAGCAGTTCTTC
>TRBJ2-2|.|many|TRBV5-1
CASSNNRAGTGELFF
TGCGCCAGCTCAAACAACAGGGCGGGCACCGGGGAGCTGTTTTTT
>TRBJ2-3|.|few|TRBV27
CASSFRGSTDTQYF
TGTGCCAGCAGTTTTCGGGGTTCCACAGATACGCAGTATTTT
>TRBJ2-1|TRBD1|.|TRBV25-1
CASSEGQVVGNEQFF
TGTGCCAGCAGTGAGGGACAGGTCGTAGGGAATGAGCAGTTCTTC
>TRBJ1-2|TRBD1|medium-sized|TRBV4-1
CASSRLGQGEDGYTF
TGCGCCAGCAGCCGCCTAGGACAGGGGGAAGATGGCTACACCTTC
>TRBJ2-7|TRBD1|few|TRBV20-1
CSADSRDRGYEQYF
TGCAGTGCTGATTCCCGGGACAGGGGTTACGAGCAGTACTTC
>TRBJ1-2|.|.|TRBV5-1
CASSLELGSTYGYTF
TGCGCCAGCAGCTTGGAGTTAGGGTCGACCTATGGCTACACCTTC